The text below deals with one T cell receptor (beta chain). Its antigen is still unknown. The donors were part of the validation cohort of 120 subjects. That cohort was separate from the first cohort, which comprised fewer than 800 subjects. The CDR3 has 15 residues. CDR1 SGHTA and CDR2 FQGNSA come from the germline V gene. V shed 5 bases and J shed 0 bases, with 11 bases lying between them. The data were obtained in a study of cytomegalovirus exposure and HLA in healthy donors. Study-level points and caveats: Published work reported that the classifier diagnosed cytomegalovirus status with high specificity and sensitivity. Altogether, 150 or so TCR beta chains were recorded as cytomegalovirus-associated.

Sequenced by immunoSEQ multiplex PCR; TCRdb stores in-frame clones only, minus some. The sample lists 120,000 or so clones; 89% were seen once. Source material: PBMCs. The chain couples TRBV7-2 to TRBJ1-5; D uncertain. The receptor was derived from a young woman in good health and CMV-seronegative. In DNA, the CDR3 is TGTGCCAGCAGCCTACTTTCACTTAGCAATCAGCCCCAGCATTTT. This gives the protein CASSLLSLSNQPQHF.